Described below is a single T cell receptor (beta chain) sequence and its context. Its cognate antigen is unknown. The CDR3 is made up of 14 amino acids. The junction had 4 bases not matched to a gene; V was cut back by 7 bases and J by 1 base. Germline-derived CDR1 and CDR2 are SGHVS and FQNEAQ. The PCR contained 60 Vbeta and 13 Jbeta primers. Assay used: immunoSEQ multiplex PCR; TCRdb lists only in-frame clones, some missing. The table records 150,000 or so clones, 80% of them present only once. The record originates from a study of cytomegalovirus exposure and HLA in healthy donors. Study as a whole: Unique TCR beta sequences numbering 120 million or so came from 190 million or so T cells in an earlier analysis.

General study points: In a later analysis, common viral pathogens appeared linked to several of the most significant clusters.

This sequence was found in a male donor in good health and CMV-seropositive. The V gene is TRBV7-8, the J gene TRBJ2-3; TRBD2 aligns across 8 bases. Sequencing was carried out using PBMCs. This chain's CDR3 is CASTSGGRTDTQYF. CDR3 in DNA: TGTGCCAGCACCTCGGGGGGGCGCACAGATACGCAGTATTTT.